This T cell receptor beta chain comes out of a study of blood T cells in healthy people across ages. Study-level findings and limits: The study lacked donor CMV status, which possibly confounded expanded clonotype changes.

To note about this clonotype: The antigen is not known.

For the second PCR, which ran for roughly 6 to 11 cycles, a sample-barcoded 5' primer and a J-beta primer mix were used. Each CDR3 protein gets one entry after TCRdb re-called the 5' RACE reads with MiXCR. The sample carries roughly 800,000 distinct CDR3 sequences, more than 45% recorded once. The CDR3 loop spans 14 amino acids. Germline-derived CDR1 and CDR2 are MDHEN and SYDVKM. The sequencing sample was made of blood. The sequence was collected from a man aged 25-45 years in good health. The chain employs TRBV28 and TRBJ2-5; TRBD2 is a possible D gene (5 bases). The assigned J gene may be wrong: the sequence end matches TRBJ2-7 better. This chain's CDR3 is CASSPSGRTDEQYF. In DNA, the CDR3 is TGTGCCAGCAGTCCGAGCGGACGCACGGACGAGCAGTACTTC.